This is a list of T cell receptor beta chains from one sample in a study of cytomegalovirus exposure and HLA in healthy donors. Only in-frame clones appear in the TCRdb table, and some are missing; sequencing was by immunoSEQ multiplex PCR. The sample consists of roughly 240,000 clones, just under 80% of them appearing once. Sequencing used PBMCs. The receptor set was obtained from a boy aged 5-17 years in good health and CMV-seronegative. Both conserved end residues are part of each CDR3. D genes are given only for firm matches. Clone size, where shown, is once, few, many, or a class for clones that have expanded.

V,D,J,size,DNA,CDR3
TRBV29-1,TRBD2,TRBJ2-1,-,TGCAGCGTCCTAGGACTAGCGGGAGGGCCCGATGAGCAGTTCTTC,CSVLGLAGGPDEQFF
TRBV29-1,TRBD1,TRBJ1-1,-,TGCAGCGTTGGACCCAGACAGGGTACGGGCACTGAAGCTTTCTTT,CSVGPRQGTGTEAFF
TRBV6-4,TRBD2,TRBJ2-7,-,TGTGCCAGCAGTCCTAGCGGGACATCCTACGAGCAGTACTTC,CASSPSGTSYEQYF
TRBV9,TRBD1,TRBJ1-5,-,TGTGCCAGCAGCGCCGGGACAGGAAAACAGCCCCAGCATTTT,CASSAGTGKQPQHF
TRBV5-1,-,TRBJ1-1,-,TGCGCCAGCAGCGCCTCAACAGGGACCCACGGGGCTTTCTTT,CASSASTGTHGAFF
TRBV21-1,-,TRBJ1-4,once,TGTGCCAGCAGCACTCACAGGGTCCCCGGTGCAACTAATGAAAAACTGTTTTTT,CASSTHRVPGATNEKLFF
TRBV5-5,-,TRBJ2-2,-,TGTGCCAGCAGGACAGGCCGGGAGCTGTTTTTT,CASRTGRELFF
TRBV7-2,-,TRBJ1-2,-,TGTGCCAGCAGCTTAGCAGACAGGTGTGGCTACACCTTC,CASSLADRCGYTF
TRBV5-3,-,TRBJ2-3,-,TGTGCCAGAAGCCCTCGAGGGATCCTCACAGATACGCAGTATTTT,CARSPRGILTDTQYF
TRBV5-1,-,TRBJ2-1,-,TGCGCCAGCAGCTTGGCCGGCGGGTCTAGCTCCTACAATGAGCAGTTCTTC,CASSLAGGSSSYNEQFF
TRBV7-8,-,TRBJ2-3,few,TGTGCCAGCACCTTGGGGCTAGCGTCAGATACGCAGTATTTT,CASTLGLASDTQYF